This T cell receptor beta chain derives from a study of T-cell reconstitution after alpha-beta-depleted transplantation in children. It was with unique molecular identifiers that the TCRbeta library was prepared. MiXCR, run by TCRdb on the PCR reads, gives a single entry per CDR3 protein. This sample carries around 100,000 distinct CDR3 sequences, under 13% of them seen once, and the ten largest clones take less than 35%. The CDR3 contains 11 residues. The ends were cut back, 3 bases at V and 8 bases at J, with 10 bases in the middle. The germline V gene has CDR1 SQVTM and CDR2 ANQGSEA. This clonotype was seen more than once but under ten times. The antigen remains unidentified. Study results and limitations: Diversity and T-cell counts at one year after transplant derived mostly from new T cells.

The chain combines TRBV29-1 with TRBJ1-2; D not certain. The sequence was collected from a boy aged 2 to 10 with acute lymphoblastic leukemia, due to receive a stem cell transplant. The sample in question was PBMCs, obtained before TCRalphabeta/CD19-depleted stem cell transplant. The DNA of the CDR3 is TGCAGCGTTGAGGCTAAGAGGGGCTACACCTTC. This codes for CSVEAKRGYTF.